Below, one T cell receptor (beta chain) is given with its context. Its specificity is unknown. Sequencing used immunoSEQ multiplex PCR; TCRdb keeps in-frame clones, though not all of them. Among under 110,000 clones, about 93% were seen once, and the ten largest hold about 12%. This sample is part of a study of siplizumab effects on memory and regulatory T cells. Study-wide results and limits: Suppressive capability of dividing Tregs from siplizumab cultures went unverified. With siplizumab, mappable alloreactive CD4+ clones averaged roughly 72% Treg-derived, versus less than 30% in controls. Siplizumab caused a significant drop in alloreactive sequences traceable to unstimulated CD4+ memory cells.

V shed 5 bases and J shed 2 bases, with 13 bases lying between them. This CDR3 has 15 amino acids. The germline V gene has CDR1 SGHVS and CDR2 FNYEAQ. This receptor was taken from a human donor in good health. Sequencing input: non-Treg CD4+ T cells sorted from blood. The gene calls are TRBV7-6 and TRBJ2-1; tentatively, D is TRBD2 (6 bases). Written as DNA, the CDR3 is TGTGCCAGCAGCCTTCGACTAGGACCCTACAATGAGCAGTTCTTC. It translates to CASSLRLGPYNEQFF.